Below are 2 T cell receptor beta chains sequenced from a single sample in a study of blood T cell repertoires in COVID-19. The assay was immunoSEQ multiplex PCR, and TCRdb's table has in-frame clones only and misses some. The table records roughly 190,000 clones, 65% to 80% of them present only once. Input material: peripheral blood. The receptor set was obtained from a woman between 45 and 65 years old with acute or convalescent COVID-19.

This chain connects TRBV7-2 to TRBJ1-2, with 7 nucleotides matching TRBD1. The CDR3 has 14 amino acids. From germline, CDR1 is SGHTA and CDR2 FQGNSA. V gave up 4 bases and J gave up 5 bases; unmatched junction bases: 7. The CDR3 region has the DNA TGTGCCAGCAGCTCGGGGCAGGGGGAGTATGGCTACACCTTC. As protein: CASSSGQGEYGYTF.

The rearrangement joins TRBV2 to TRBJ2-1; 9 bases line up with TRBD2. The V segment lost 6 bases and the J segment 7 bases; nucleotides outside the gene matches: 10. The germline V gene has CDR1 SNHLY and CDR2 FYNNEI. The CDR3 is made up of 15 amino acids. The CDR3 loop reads CASRPGTSLNNEQFF. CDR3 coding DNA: TGTGCCAGCAGGCCCGGGACTAGCTTGAATAATGAGCAGTTCTTC.